This T cell receptor beta chain was retrieved from a study of blood T cell repertoires in COVID-19 (dated by TCRdb to 2020 to 2021). Turning to the overall study: The collaborator samples originated in the United States, Italy and Spain and spanned the acute and convalescent phases of COVID-19. The material from the prospective study consisted of cDNA or gDNA derived from T cells, B-cell-depleted T cells, or PBMCs. The dataset comprised deeply sampled blood TCRbeta repertoires from subjects exposed to, actively infected with, or recovered from COVID-19. A freely available public database, intended as a resource for researchers studying the immune response to SARS-CoV-2, is where the repertoires were released. Samples were obtained from the ongoing ImmuneRACE study (first 160 participants) and from 1,254 subjects provided by 6 global collaborators. Nearly every sample came with metadata listing a de-identified subject ID, COVID-19 status, age in years and sex. Where available, HLA class I and class II types were taken from metadata supplied by the sample provider and were not determined by assay-based typing. Paper-wide results and their limitations: How much clinical and demographic metadata was included differed by source and by participant, and the metadata was provided uncurated.

This clone appeared once. Its antigen remains undetermined. Per-nucleotide qualities are absent, and no much larger clonotype sits a single base away. TCRbeta CDR3 regions were amplified from genomic DNA using the immunoSEQ Assay, a bias-controlled multiplex PCR. From the authors' description of their analysis: The number of nucleated cells in each sample was estimated by amplification of reference gene primers within the assay. To quantify the absolute abundance of each unique TCRbeta CDR3 rearrangement, sequence reads were collapsed and filtered. For each sample, productive Simpson clonality was calculated by taking the square root of Simpson's diversity index across productive rearrangements. Sourced from immuneACCESS, this table was stored by TCRdb with only in-frame sequences that have V and J called. A share of the clones is absent; for the studies checked, an unresolved V gene accounts for under half, and the remainder has no known explanation. D and trimming come from the DNA, and the V and J calls and clone size come from that table. In all, the sample holds about 390,000 clones, and around 87% of those were seen once. The top ten hold about 2.5% of the sample.

At one collaborating source in Seattle, patients were enrolled during active infection and were followed longitudinally through the course of disease. The collaborating institutions used their own protocols to collect whole blood in K2EDTA tubes. Collaborator samples were shipped for TCRbeta analysis as frozen whole blood, isolated PBMCs, or DNA extracted from either sample type. V lost 3 bases and J lost 8 bases; the stretch between them is 26 bases long. From cysteine to phenylalanine, the CDR3 is 18 amino acids long. Solely the CDR3 DNA is kept, with 54 bases framed from the first base. CDR1 and CDR2 are drawn from the germline V gene (reference sequence): LNHDA, SQIVND.

This receptor was taken from a woman aged 55-75 years with COVID-19, enrolled during active disease. Sequencing was performed on peripheral blood. The receptor chain draws on TRBV19 and TRBJ2-1; the D gene is perhaps TRBD1, on 6 matching bases. The CDR3 corresponds to CASSIRPVEGRGIHEQFF. The DNA sequence is given as TGTGCCAGTAGTATCCGGCCCGTCGAAGGCAGGGGTATACATGAGCAGTTCTTC.